This paragraph covers one T cell receptor (beta chain) sequence. The data are from a study of blood T cell repertoires in COVID-19. About the research overall: Spain, Italy and the United States supplied samples that represented acute and convalescent COVID-19. Nucleic acid was either cDNA or gDNA, and it came from T cells, B-cell-depleted T cells, or PBMCs.

In the original workflow: For nucleated cells, counts were estimated from reference gene primer amplification. Generated by immunoSEQ multiplex PCR, the TCRdb table keeps only in-frame clones and is missing some. Clonal size and the V and J genes are those of that table, whereas D and trimming came from the DNA. The data contain 250,000 to 350,000 clones, around 89% of them singletons. The sample comprised peripheral blood. This receptor was taken from a woman in her fifties or sixties with active or convalescent COVID-19.

Written as DNA, the CDR3 is TGTGCCAGCAGTGAGATGCCCATGGCTAGCGGCACAGATACGCAGTATTTT. This codes for CASSEMPMASGTDTQYF. J is TRBJ2-3 and V is TRBV6-1; D is perhaps TRBD2 (6 bases). CDR1 and CDR2 from the germline V gene are MNHNS and SASEGT. CDR3 size: 17 residues. Trimming cost V 3 bases and J 1 base, with 17 bases left between them.